This T cell receptor (beta chain) came from a study of T cells in Graves' hyperthyroidism and ophthalmopathy (dated by TCRdb to the late 2010s). In terms of the full investigation: Peripheral blood samples were taken at the time of initial diagnosis, prior to any treatment. The 100 or so discovery patients were randomly split 7:3 into training and test sets. In roughly six Graves' hyperthyroidism patients, the study also compared T-cell repertoires from thyroid tissue with T-cell repertoires from blood. After sampling, hyperthyroidism patients received methimazole starting at 30 mg daily, and ophthalmopathy patients received high-dose intravenous methylprednisolone. To identify TCR V-J signatures that set the groups apart, the researchers used a discovery cohort of 95 to 100 patients, made up of about 44 with Graves' ophthalmopathy and some 58 with stable Graves' hyperthyroidism. According to the paper, TCR Vbeta CDR3 sequencing was carried out on 135 peripheral blood samples, which came from fewer than 50 ophthalmopathy, under 80 hyperthyroidism and approximately 17 progressor patients. Prospective prediction of ophthalmopathy was tested in an independent validation cohort of 18 to 20 hyperthyroidism patients and approximately 17 patients who later progressed to ophthalmopathy.

The germline V gene yields SGDLS for CDR1 and YYNGEE for CDR2. The CDR3 sequence holds 14 residues, the cysteine and phenylalanine included. Only the CDR3 portion is preserved as DNA: 42 bases, with reading frame beginning at the first base. The germline ends are 9 bases apart after V is trimmed by 3 bases and J by 2 bases. Broad study findings and their caveats: In validation, progression to ophthalmopathy was predicted by the model with almost 71% sensitivity and 72% to 80% specificity, a median of approximately 7.1 months before onset. Sample size was not statistically predetermined, and investigators were not blinded to group allocation. A 13 V-J signature model separated ophthalmopathy from stable hyperthyroidism, with roughly 88% sensitivity and about 81% specificity in cross-validation and 80%/75% in testing. Most expanded thyroid clonotypes (frequency above 0.001) were also found in blood, which suggests that blood repertoires may mirror thyroid immune responses.

TCR beta CDR3 regions were amplified from RNA transcripts. A first-round RT-PCR of the TCR CDR3 used the HTBI primer set with the Qiagen OneStep RT-PCR kit. Libraries were constructed in a second round of multiplex PCR, after which size selection and purification were carried out. Sequencing of the libraries was done on an Illumina HiSeq2000 using paired-end 100 bp reads. Under the source paper's analysis protocol: SOAPnuke was used to process the raw data, with reads discarded if the reads contained adapters or uncalled bases, had a mean Phred below 15, or lacked an exact constant-primer or identifier match. High-quality paired reads were merged using COPE v1.2.5, and each unique nucleotide sequence was defined as a clonotype. Clonotypes were aligned to IMGT TRBV, TRBD and TRBJ reference segments using MiTCR v1.1. The analysis included only V-J combinations with a frequency above 0.0001, which together covered around 99% of the repertoires. A TCS score was defined as the ratio of F50 (clonal expansion) to E x V (chaos), with BLOSUM62-based TCRdist applied between CDR3 peptides within each V-J. Welch's t-statistics and random forest reduced around 550 V-J features to roughly 13, which were used in a naive Bayes classifier (R e1071). TCRdb reran the public reads through fastp at Q25 and MiXCR, keeping productive beta chains. Under each unique CDR3 protein, matching rows form one entry showing the most common genes and DNA. TCRdb, rather than the study authors, made the V and J calls. The sample data list around 300,000 distinct CDR3 sequences, and around 20% of these were observed just once. The ten largest make up roughly 60% of the sample.

Ophthalmopathy patients had moderately to severely active disease, with a Clinical Activity Score of 3 or more, a NOSPECS grade of 4 or more, and a disease duration of less than 3 months. Any patient with an uncontrolled infection, another autoimmune disease, pregnancy or lactation was excluded. Diagnoses relied on clinical symptoms, serum thyroxine and TRAb, thyroid ultrasound and orbital computed tomography. PBMCs were separated from under 12 ml of fresh peripheral blood using Ficoll-Paque density gradient centrifugation. Trizol reagent was used to extract total RNA, and RNA quality was then checked on an Agilent 2100 Bioanalyzer. This clonotype was recorded once. Its recognized antigen is unknown. No qualities accompany the bases; no much larger clone lies one base away. A single read is weak support.

In this chain, TRBV9 is recombined with TRBJ1-3, with no confident D gene call. The sequenced sample consisted of blood. The receptor's source is a man aged 30 to 39 with Graves' ophthalmopathy. The CDR3: CASSDRVAGNTIYF. The sequence in DNA is TGTGCCAGCAGCGACCGGGTGGCTGGAAACACCATATATTTT.